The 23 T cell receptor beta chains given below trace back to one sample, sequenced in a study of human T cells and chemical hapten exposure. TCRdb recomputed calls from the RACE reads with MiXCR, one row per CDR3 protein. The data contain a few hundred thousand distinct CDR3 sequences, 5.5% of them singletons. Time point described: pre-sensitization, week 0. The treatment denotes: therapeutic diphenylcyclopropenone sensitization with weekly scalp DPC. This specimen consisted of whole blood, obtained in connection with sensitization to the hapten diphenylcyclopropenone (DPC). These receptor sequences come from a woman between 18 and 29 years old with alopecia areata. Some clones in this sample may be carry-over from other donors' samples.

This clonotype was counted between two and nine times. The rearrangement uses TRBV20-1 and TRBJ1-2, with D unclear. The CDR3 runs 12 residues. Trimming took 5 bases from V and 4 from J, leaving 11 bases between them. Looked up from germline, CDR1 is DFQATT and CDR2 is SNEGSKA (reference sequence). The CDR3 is CSARVSFYGYTF. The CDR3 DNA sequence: TGCAGTGCTCGGGTCAGCTTCTATGGCTACACCTTC.

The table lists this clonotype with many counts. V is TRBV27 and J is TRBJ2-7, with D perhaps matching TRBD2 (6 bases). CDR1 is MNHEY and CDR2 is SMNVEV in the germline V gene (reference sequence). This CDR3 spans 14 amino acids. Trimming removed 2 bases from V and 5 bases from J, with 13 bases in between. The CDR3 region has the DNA TGTGCCAGCAGTTTAACGGGGGTTTCCCACGAGCAGTACTTC. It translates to CASSLTGVSHEQYF.

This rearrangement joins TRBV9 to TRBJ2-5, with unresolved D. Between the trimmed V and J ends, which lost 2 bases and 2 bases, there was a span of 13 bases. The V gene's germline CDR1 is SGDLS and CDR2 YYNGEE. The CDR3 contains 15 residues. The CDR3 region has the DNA TGTGCCAGCAGCGTCTCGGACGTCGCACAAGAGACCCAGTACTTC. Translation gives CASSVSDVAQETQYF.

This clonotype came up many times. The CDR3 region has the DNA TGTGCCAGCAGCGTAGATGGGGACAGCTCCTATAATTCACCCCTCCACTTT. Its translation is CASSVDGDSSYNSPLHF. The chain links TRBV9 to TRBJ1-6; 7 positions match TRBD1. The CDR3 length is 17 residues. Germline lookup yields CDR1 SGDLS and CDR2 YYNGEE. The trim removed 0 bases at V and 0 bases at J, leaving 3 bases unmatched.

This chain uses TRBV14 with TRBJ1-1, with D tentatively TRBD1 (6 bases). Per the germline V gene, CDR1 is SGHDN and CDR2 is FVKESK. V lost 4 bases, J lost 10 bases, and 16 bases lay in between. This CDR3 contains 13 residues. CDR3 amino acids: CASSLTAGELAFF. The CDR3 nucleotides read TGTGCCAGCAGCCTAACTGCAGGGGAACTAGCTTTCTTT.

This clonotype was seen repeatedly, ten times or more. The CDR3 DNA reads as TGTGCCAGCAGCCTATCCGTGCAGTCCAGTCGGGCGCAGTACTTC. Its protein is CASSLSVQSSRAQYF. The V gene is TRBV7-8, the J gene TRBJ2-7; no firm D call. The germline CDR1 and CDR2 sequences are SGHVS and FQNEAQ. This CDR3 is 15 amino acids long. V was trimmed by 5 bases and J by 9 bases, leaving 23 bases between them.

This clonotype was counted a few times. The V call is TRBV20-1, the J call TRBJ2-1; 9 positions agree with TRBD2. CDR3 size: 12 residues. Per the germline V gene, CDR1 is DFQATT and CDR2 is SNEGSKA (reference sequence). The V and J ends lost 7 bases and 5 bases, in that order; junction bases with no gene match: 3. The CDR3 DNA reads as TGCAGTGGGACTAGCGAAAACAATGAGCAGTTCTTC. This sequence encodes CSGTSENNEQFF.

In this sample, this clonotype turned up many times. Written as DNA, the CDR3 is TGTGCCAGCAGTGAAGTGGCCACAGATACGCAGTATTTT. Its protein product is CASSEVATDTQYF. J is TRBJ2-3 and V is TRBV2; D not resolved. V was shortened by 1 base and J by 2 bases, with 4 bases between the two germline ends. Germline CDR1 SNHLY, CDR2 FYNNEI. The CDR3 runs 13 residues.

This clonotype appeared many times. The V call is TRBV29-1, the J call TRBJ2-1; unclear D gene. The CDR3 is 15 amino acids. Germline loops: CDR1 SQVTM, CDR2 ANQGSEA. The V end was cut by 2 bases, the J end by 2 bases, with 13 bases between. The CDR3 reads CSVERVDKPYNEQFF. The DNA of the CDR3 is TGCAGCGTTGAAAGGGTAGACAAGCCCTACAATGAGCAGTTCTTC.

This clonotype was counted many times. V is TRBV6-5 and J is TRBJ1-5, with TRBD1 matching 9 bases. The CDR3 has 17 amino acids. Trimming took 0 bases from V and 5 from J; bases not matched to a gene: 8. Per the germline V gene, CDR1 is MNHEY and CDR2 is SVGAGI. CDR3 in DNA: TGTGCCAGCAGTTACTCCCGAGACAGGGGGTTGCATCAGCCCCAGCATTTT. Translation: CASSYSRDRGLHQPQHF.

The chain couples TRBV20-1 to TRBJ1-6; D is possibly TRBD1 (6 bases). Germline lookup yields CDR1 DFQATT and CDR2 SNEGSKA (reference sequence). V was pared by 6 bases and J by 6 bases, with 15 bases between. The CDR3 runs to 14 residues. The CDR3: CSAPPGGRNSPLHF. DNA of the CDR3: TGCAGTGCCCCCCCGGGGGGCCGTAATTCACCCCTCCACTTT.

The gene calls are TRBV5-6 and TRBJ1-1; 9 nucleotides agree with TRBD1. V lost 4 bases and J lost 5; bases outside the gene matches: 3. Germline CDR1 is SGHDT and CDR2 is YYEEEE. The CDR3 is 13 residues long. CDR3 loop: CASSDGQGTEAFF. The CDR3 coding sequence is TGTGCCAGCAGCGATGGACAGGGGACTGAAGCTTTCTTT. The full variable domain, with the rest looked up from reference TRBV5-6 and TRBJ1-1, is DAGVTQSPTHLIKTRGQQVTLRCSPKSGHDTVSWYQQALGQGPQFIFQYYEEEERQRGNFPDRFSGHQFPNYSSELNVNALLLGDSALYLCASSDGQGTEAFFGQGTRLTVV.

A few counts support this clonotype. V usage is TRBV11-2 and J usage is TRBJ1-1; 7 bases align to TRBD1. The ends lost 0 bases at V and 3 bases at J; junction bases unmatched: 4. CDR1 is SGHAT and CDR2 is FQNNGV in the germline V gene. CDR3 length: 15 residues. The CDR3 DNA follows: TGTGCCAGCAGCTTAGAACAGGGGATGGACACTGAAGCTTTCTTT. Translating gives CASSLEQGMDTEAFF.

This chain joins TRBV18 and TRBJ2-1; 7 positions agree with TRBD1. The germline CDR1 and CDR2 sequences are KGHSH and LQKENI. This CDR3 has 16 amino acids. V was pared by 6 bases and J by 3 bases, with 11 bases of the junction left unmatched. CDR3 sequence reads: CASSRQSGTVYNEQFF. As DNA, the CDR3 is TGTGCCAGCTCGCGGCAATCCGGGACAGTCTACAATGAGCAGTTCTTC.

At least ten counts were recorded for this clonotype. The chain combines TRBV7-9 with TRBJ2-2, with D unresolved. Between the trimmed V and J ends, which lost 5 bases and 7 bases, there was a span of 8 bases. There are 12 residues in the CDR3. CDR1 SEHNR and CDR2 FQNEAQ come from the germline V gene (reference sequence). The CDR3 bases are TGTGCCAGCAGCCCCCCCCGCGGGGAGCTGTTTTTT. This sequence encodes CASSPPRGELFF. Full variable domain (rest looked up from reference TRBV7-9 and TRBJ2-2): DTGVSQNPRHKITKRGQNVTFRCDPISEHNRLYWYRQTLGQGPEFLTYFQNEAQLEKSRLLSDRFSAERPKGSFSTLEIQRTEQGDSAMYLCASSPPRGELFFGEGSRLTVL.

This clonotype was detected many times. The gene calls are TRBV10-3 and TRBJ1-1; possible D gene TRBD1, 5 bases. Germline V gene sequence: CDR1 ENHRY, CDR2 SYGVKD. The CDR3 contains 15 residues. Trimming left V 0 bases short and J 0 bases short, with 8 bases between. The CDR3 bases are TGTGCCATCAGTGAGTCGTCAGGGTTGAACACTGAAGCTTTCTTT. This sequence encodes CAISESSGLNTEAFF.

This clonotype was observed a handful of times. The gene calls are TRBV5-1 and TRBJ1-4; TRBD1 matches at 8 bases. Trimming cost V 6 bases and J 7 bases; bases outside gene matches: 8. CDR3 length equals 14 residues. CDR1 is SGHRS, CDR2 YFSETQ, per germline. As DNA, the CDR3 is TGCGCCAGCAACCAGGGGGCGGAGGGTGAAAAACTGTTTTTT. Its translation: CASNQGAEGEKLFF.

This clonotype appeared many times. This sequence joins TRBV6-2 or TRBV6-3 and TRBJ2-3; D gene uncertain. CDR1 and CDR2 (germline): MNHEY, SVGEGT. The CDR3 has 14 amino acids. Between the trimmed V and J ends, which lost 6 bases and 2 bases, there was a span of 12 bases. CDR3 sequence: CASSPGQVTDTQYF. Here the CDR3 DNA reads TGTGCCAGCAGCCCCGGTCAGGTCACAGATACGCAGTATTTT.

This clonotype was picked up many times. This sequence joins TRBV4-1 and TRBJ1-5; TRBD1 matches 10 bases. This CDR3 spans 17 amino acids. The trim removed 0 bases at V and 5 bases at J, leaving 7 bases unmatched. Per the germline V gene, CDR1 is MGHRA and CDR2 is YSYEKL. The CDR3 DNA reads TGCGCCAGCAGCCAAGATCCGTGGGACAGGGGTCATCAGCCCCAGCATTTT. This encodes CASSQDPWDRGHQPQHF.

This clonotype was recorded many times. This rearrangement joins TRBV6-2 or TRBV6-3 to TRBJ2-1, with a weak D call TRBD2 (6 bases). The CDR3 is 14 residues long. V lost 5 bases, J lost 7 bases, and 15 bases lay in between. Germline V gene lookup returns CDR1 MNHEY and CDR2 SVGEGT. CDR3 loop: CASSKGSGRNEQFF. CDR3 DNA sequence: TGTGCCAGCAGTAAGGGGAGCGGGCGTAATGAGCAGTTCTTC.

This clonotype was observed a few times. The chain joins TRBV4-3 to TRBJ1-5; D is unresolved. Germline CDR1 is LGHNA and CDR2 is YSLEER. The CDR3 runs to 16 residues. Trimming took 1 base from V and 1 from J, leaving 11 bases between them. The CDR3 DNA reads TGCGCCAGCAGCCAAGGTCCTCAAGGGAGCAATCAGCCCCAGCATTTT. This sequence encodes CASSQGPQGSNQPQHF.

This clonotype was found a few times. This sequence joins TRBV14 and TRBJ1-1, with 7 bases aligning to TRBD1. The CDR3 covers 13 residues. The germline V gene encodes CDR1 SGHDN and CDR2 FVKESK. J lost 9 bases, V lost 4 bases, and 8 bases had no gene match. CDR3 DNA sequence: TGTGCCAGCAGCCCGGAATTTAGGGGGCAAGCTTTCTTT. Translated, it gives CASSPEFRGQAFF.

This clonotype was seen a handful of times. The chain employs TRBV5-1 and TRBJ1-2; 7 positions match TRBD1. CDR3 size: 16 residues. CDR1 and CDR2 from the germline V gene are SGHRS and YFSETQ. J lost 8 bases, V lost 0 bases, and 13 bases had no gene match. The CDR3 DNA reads TGCGCCAGCAGCTTGGAGAGCCACAGGGGCCGCTCAGGCTACACCTTC. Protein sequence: CASSLESHRGRSGYTF.